This T cell receptor (beta chain) is from a study of response to subunit inactivated influenza vaccine. Findings and caveats of the study: Authors proposed each seasonal influenza vaccination draws in few new T cells.

This clonotype was observed a few times. Its antigen is as yet unknown. Trimming took 2 bases from V and 3 from J, leaving 8 bases between them. The CDR3 contains 13 residues. Germline CDR1 reads MNHEY; CDR2 reads SVGEGT. MiXCR, applied by TCRdb to the RT-PCR reads, yields one record per CDR3 protein. The sample holds about 480,000 distinct CDR3 sequences, roughly 13% seen once. The TCR originated in a man aged 50 to 60 who received an inactivated influenza vaccine. The genes are TRBV6-2 or TRBV6-3 and TRBJ2-7, with unresolved D. The material was PBMCs from blood, obtained about 40 days after vaccination. The CDR3 DNA is TGTGCCAGCAGTTACGTCGCCCACTACGAGCAGTACTTC. It specifies CASSYVAHYEQYF.